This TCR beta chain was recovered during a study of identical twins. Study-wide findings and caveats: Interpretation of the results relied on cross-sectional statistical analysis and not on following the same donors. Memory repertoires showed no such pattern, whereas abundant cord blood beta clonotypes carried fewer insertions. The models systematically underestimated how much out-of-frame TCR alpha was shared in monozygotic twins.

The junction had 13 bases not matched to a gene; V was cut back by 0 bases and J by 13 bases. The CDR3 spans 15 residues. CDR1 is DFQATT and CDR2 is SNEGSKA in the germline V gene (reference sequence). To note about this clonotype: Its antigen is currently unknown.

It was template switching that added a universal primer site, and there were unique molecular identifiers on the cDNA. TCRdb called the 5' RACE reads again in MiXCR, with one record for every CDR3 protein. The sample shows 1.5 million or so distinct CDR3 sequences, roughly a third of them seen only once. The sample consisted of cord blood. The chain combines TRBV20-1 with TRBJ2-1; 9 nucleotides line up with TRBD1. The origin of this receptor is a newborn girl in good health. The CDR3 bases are TGCAGTGCTAGAGATTGGGACAGGGTGGGAGAGACCCAGTTCTTC. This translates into CSARDWDRVGETQFF.